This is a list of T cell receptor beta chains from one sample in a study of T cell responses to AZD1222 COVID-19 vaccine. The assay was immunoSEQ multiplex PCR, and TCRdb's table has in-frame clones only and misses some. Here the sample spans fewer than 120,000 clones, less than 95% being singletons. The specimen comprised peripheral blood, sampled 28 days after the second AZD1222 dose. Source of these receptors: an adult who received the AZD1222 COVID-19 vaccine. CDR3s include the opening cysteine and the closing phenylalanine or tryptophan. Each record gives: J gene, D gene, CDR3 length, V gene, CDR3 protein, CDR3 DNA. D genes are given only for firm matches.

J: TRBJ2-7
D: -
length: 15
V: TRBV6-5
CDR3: CASSSASGGSYEQYF
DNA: TGTGCCAGCAGTTCCGCCTCTGGCGGCTCCTACGAGCAGTACTTC

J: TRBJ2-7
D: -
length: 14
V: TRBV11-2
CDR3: CASSLDGLAYEQYF
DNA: TGTGCCAGCAGCTTAGACGGCTTGGCCTACGAGCAGTACTTC

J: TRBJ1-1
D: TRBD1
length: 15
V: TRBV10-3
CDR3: CAISPSGTVNTEAFF
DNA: TGTGCCATCAGTCCTTCCGGGACAGTCAACACTGAAGCTTTCTTT

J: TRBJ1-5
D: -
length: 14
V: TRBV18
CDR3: CASSPPAGLEPQHF
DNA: TGTGCCAGCTCACCACCGGCGGGGTTGGAGCCCCAGCATTTT

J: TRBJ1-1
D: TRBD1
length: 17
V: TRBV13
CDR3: CASSATGGEGRSAEAFF
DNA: TGTGCCAGCAGTGCTACAGGGGGCGAGGGACGATCCGCTGAAGCTTTCTTT

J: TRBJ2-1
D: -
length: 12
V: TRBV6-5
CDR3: CASSYGSNEQFF
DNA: TGTGCCAGCAGTTACGGAAGCAATGAGCAGTTCTTC

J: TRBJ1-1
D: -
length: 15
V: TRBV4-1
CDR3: CASSQWLGGGTEAFF
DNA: TGCGCCAGCAGCCAATGGCTGGGGGGGGGCACTGAAGCTTTCTTT

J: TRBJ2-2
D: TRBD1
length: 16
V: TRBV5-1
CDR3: CASSTDRGWVTGELFF
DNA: TGCGCCAGCAGCACTGACAGGGGGTGGGTCACCGGGGAGCTGTTTTTT

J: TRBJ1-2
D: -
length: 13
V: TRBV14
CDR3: CASSQDSFYGYTF
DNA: TGTGCCAGCAGCCAAGACAGTTTCTATGGCTACACCTTC

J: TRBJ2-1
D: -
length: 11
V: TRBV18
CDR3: CASSPVDEQFF
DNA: TGTGCCAGCTCACCAGTGGATGAGCAGTTCTTC

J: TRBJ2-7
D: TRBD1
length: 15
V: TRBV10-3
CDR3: CAISDFGTGVNEQYF
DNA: TGTGCCATCAGTGACTTCGGGACAGGGGTAAACGAGCAGTACTTC

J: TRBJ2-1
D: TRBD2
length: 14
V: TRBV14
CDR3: CASSPRTHSGFGFF
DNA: TGTGCCAGCAGCCCCAGAACTCATAGCGGGTTCGGGTTCTTC

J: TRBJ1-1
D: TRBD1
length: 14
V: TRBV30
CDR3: CAWSKIPGGTEAFF
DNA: TGTGCCTGGAGCAAAATCCCAGGGGGTACTGAAGCTTTCTTT

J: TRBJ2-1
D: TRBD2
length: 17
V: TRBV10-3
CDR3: CAISESTPGGAGDEQFF
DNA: TGTGCCATCAGTGAGTCGACTCCCGGGGGGGCGGGAGATGAGCAGTTCTTC

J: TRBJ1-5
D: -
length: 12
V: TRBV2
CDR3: CASTVSNQPQHF
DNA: TGTGCCAGCACTGTTAGCAATCAGCCCCAGCATTTT

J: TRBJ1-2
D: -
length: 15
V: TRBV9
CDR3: CASSVSPQAGRGYTF
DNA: TGTGCCAGCAGCGTATCCCCTCAGGCGGGGCGCGGCTACACCTTC

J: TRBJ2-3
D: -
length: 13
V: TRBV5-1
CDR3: CASSLLASDTQYF
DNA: TGCGCCAGCAGCTTGCTGGCGAGCGATACGCAGTATTTT

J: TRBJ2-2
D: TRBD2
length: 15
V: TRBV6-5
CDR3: CASLKAGLNAGELFF
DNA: TGTGCCAGCCTGAAAGCGGGACTGAATGCCGGGGAGCTGTTTTTT

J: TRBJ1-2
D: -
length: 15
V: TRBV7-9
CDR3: CASSLVPGETSGYTF
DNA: TGTGCCAGCAGCTTAGTCCCAGGGGAAACAAGTGGCTACACCTTC

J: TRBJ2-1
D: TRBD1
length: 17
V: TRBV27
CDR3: CASSVMPGQGATNEQFF
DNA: TGTGCCAGCAGTGTGATGCCAGGACAGGGGGCGACCAATGAGCAGTTCTTC

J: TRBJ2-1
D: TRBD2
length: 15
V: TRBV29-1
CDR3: CSGPKLASPWNEQFF
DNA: TGCAGCGGTCCGAAACTAGCGAGTCCCTGGAATGAGCAGTTCTTC

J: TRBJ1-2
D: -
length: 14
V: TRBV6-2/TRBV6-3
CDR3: CASSYLSPDYGYTF
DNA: TGTGCCAGCAGTTACTTGAGTCCCGACTATGGCTACACCTTC

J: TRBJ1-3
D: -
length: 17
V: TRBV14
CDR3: CASSQDGLVFLGNTIYF
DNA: TGTGCCAGCAGCCAAGATGGCCTGGTTTTCCTCGGAAACACCATATATTTT

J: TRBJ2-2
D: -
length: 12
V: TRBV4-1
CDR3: CASSQFSGELFF
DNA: TGCGCCAGCAGCCAATTCTCCGGGGAGCTGTTTTTT

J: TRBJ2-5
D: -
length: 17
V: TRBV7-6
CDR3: CASSLAVGYDSSKTQYF
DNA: TGTGCCAGCAGCTTAGCGGTAGGATACGACAGCTCAAAGACCCAGTACTTC